These 14 T cell receptor beta chains were sequenced from one sample in a study of CD8 T cells in ankylosing spondylitis. TCRdb called the 5' RACE reads again in MiXCR, with one record for every CDR3 protein. The sample has approximately 300,000 distinct CDR3 sequences; roughly 20% are singletons. The specimen was blood, either unsorted or a sorted T cell fraction (not recorded which). The receptors were sampled from a female donor with ankylosing spondylitis or in good health (not recorded which).

The CDR3 here is CASRVAGGNTGELFF. The CDR3 nucleotides read TGTGCCAGCAGGGTAGCGGGAGGTAACACCGGGGAGCTGTTTTTT. V and J are TRBV6-2 or TRBV6-3 and TRBJ2-2; TRBD2 matches 10 bases. The V segment lost 6 bases and the J segment 2 bases; nucleotides outside the gene matches: 3. The CDR3 is made up of 15 amino acids. Germline CDR1 is MNHEY and CDR2 is SVGEGT.

This clonotype has only a few counts. The V gene is TRBV7-2, the J gene TRBJ2-3; 8 bases agree with TRBD2. This CDR3 is built from 16 residues. The junction had 6 bases not matched to a gene; V was cut back by 4 bases and J by 0 bases. Germline V gene sequence: CDR1 SGHTA, CDR2 FQGNSA. CDR3: CASSYRLARSTDTQYF. CDR3 coding DNA: TGTGCCAGCAGCTACCGACTAGCGAGGAGCACAGATACGCAGTATTTT.

This clonotype was recorded a few times. The chain uses TRBV21-1 and TRBJ2-1. TRBV21-1 is termed a pseudogene. The CDR3 covers 15 residues. The CDR3 coding sequence is TGTGCCAGCAGCAAAGGACCCTTCTCCTACAATGAGCAGTTCTTC. This codes for CASSKGPFSYNEQFF.

A few counts support this clonotype. This chain joins TRBV6-5 and TRBJ2-1; D remains unclear. The CDR3 has 13 residues. V lost 4 bases, J lost 4 bases, and 8 bases lay in between. Germline V gives CDR1 MNHEY, CDR2 SVGAGI. The CDR3 DNA sequence: TGTGCCAGCAGTTCCGGGTTATACAATGAGCAGTTCTTC. It translates to CASSSGLYNEQFF.

Ten or more counts support this clonotype. This chain links TRBV20-1 with TRBJ2-1; a weak D match, TRBD1 (5 bases). Per the germline V gene, CDR1 is DFQATT and CDR2 is SNEGSKA (reference sequence). CDR3 length: 13 amino acids. Trimming stripped 5 bases from V and 3 bases from J, with 11 bases between. The CDR3 is CSAPPDNYNEQFF. In nucleotides, the CDR3 is TGCAGTGCTCCCCCGGACAACTACAATGAGCAGTTCTTC.

This clonotype was recorded a few times. The chain uses TRBV25-1 and TRBJ2-2, with 10 bases matching TRBD2. The CDR3 has 16 amino acids. Germline CDR1 is MGHDK and CDR2 is SYGVNS. V dropped 4 bases and J dropped 0; count of bases not matched to a gene: 2. This chain's CDR3 is CASSALAGTNTGELFF. The DNA for the CDR3 is TGTGCCAGCAGTGCACTAGCGGGGACGAACACCGGGGAGCTGTTTTTT. Full variable domain (outside the CDR3, taken from reference TRBV25-1 and TRBJ2-2): EADIYQTPRYLVIGTGKKITLECSQTMGHDKMYWYQQDPGMELHLIHYSYGVNSTEKGDLSSESTVSRIRTEHFPLTLESARPSHTSQYLCASSALAGTNTGELFFGEGSRLTVL.

V usage is TRBV21-1 and J usage is TRBJ2-1; the table assigns TRBD2, which was not confirmed against the DNA. TRBV21-1 is a pseudogene. The CDR3 length is 15 residues. CDR3 region: CASSKGGTSNNEQFF. CDR3 bases: TGTGCCAGCAGCAAAGGTGGGACTAGCAACAATGAGCAGTTCTTC.

This clonotype came up once. A read error may account for a junction end that differs from germline. This sequence joins TRBV10-3 and TRBJ2-2; D may correspond to TRBD1 or TRBD2 (6 bases each). CDR3 length equals 14 residues. Looked up from germline, CDR1 is ENHRY and CDR2 is SYGVKD. CDR3 region: CAISETRDTGGLFF. CDR3 in DNA: TGTGCCATCAGTGAGACCCGGGACACCGGGGGGCTGTTTTTT.

The rearrangement joins TRBV20-1 to TRBJ1-1; D is possibly TRBD1 (5 bases). The CDR3 sequence is 15 residues long. Germline loops: CDR1 DFQATT, CDR2 SNEGSKA (reference sequence). Between the trimmed V and J ends, which lost 3 bases and 0 bases, there was a span of 14 bases. CDR3 DNA: TGCAGTGCTAGGGGGCCCCCGGATATGAACACTGAAGCTTTCTTT. Protein: CSARGPPDMNTEAFF.

This clonotype has a single count. This sequence joins TRBV11-3 and TRBJ2-1, with TRBD1 matching over 7 bases. Per germline, CDR1 SGHNT and CDR2 YENEEA. The CDR3 loop spans 15 amino acids. With V trimmed by 4 bases and J by 1 base, 4 bases remained unmatched. CDR3 in DNA: TGTGCCAGCAGCTCCGACAGGGTGTCCTACAATGAGCAGTTCTTC. Protein sequence: CASSSDRVSYNEQFF.

In this sample, this clonotype turned up many times. The genes are TRBV29-1 and TRBJ2-3, with D possibly matching TRBD2 (7 bases). The CDR3 is 14 amino acids. Germline values: CDR1 SQVTM, CDR2 ANQGSEA. V dropped 0 bases and J dropped 4 bases, with 11 bases sitting between them. CDR3 protein: CSVEDRGAADTQYF. The CDR3 DNA is TGCAGCGTTGAAGATCGGGGGGCGGCAGATACGCAGTATTTT.

This clonotype occurred a few times. The chain links TRBV20-1 to TRBJ2-5, with a tentative D call TRBD2 (5 bases). Germline values: CDR1 DFQATT, CDR2 SNEGSKA (reference sequence). Trimming shortened V by 7 bases and J by 5 bases, and 17 bases separated the two germline ends. The CDR3 length is 13 residues. The CDR3 loop is CSGLTRTVETQYF. CDR3 nucleotide sequence: TGCAGTGGCTTAACTAGGACCGTGGAGACCCAGTACTTC.

This clonotype was counted many times. The chain combines TRBV12-3 or TRBV12-4 with TRBJ2-1; D remains ambiguous. V gave up 7 bases and J gave up 9 bases, with 16 bases separating them. The CDR3 is 13 residues long. The CDR3 bases are TGTGCCAGCACCACTGATTCTCTGGGTGAGCAGTTCTTC. Translation: CASTTDSLGEQFF.

The rearrangement uses TRBV12-3 or TRBV12-4 and TRBJ2-1; possible D gene TRBD2, 6 bases. Trimming took 3 bases from V and 10 from J, leaving 22 bases between them. The CDR3 length is 16 residues. CDR3 in DNA: TGTGCCAGCAGTTTTCCCCACAGCGGGTCCCCGAGGGAGCAGTTCTTC. This encodes CASSFPHSGSPREQFF.